The 10 T cell receptor beta chains below were found in one sample sequenced in a study of T-cell memory formation after mild COVID-19. Using its own MiXCR run on the 5' RACE reads, TCRdb lists one record per CDR3 protein. Of over 450,000 distinct CDR3 sequences in the sample, around 20% were seen once. Sequenced material: PBMCs or a T cell subset sorted from them (not recorded which). The receptor source for this set is an adult woman who had mild COVID-19 (a few samples of this study predate the infection). Cell type and time point are not known.

The table lists this clonotype with a few counts. The chain links TRBV7-8 to TRBJ2-4, with D possibly called TRBD1 or TRBD2 (7 bases each). Germline lookup yields CDR1 SGHVS and CDR2 FQNEAQ. Deletions cut 5 bases from V and 4 bases from J, with 21 bases between. The CDR3 runs 17 residues. This CDR3 is CASSPSGGVGLKNIQYF. The CDR3 DNA reads TGTGCCAGCAGCCCCTCAGGGGGGGTCGGCCTAAAAAACATTCAGTACTTC.

This clonotype was observed at least ten times. J is TRBJ2-5 and V is TRBV7-2; either TRBD1 or TRBD2 may fit D (7 bases each). Per germline, CDR1 SGHTA and CDR2 FQGNSA. The CDR3 covers 13 residues. V shed 6 bases and J shed 5 bases, with 13 bases lying between them. CDR3 DNA sequence: TGTGCCAGCAGTCCAGGGGGGGTGGAGACCCAGTACTTC. Amino acid sequence: CASSPGGVETQYF.

This clonotype was observed many times. This chain uses TRBV15 with TRBJ2-5; D possibly matches TRBD1 or TRBD2 (6 bases each). In germline, CDR1 is LNHNV, CDR2 YYDKDF (reference sequence). Trimming shortened V by 3 bases and J by 2 bases, and 13 bases separated the two germline ends. The CDR3 sequence is 15 residues long. CDR3 sequence reads: CATSRRLGGQETQYF. For the CDR3, the DNA is TGTGCCACCAGCAGGAGACTAGGGGGTCAAGAGACCCAGTACTTC. The full variable domain, with the rest looked up from reference TRBV15 and TRBJ2-5, is DAMVIQNPRYQVTQFGKPVTLSCSQTLNHNVMYWYQQKSSQAPKLLFHYYDKDFNNEADTPDNFQSRRPNTSFCFLDIRSPGLGDTAMYLCATSRRLGGQETQYFGPGTRLLVL.

This clonotype was counted a few times. The chain has TRBV5-1 and TRBJ2-3; D is perhaps TRBD1 or TRBD2 (5 bases each). This CDR3 comprises 14 residues. Per germline, CDR1 SGHRS and CDR2 YFSETQ. Between the trimmed V and J ends, which lost 7 bases and 4 bases, there was a span of 16 bases. The DNA for the CDR3 is TGCGCCAGCCGATCGGGGATGGGGGCAGATACGCAGTATTTT. It is translated as CASRSGMGADTQYF.

In its sample, this clonotype was seen many times. J is TRBJ2-3 and V is TRBV9; D is unresolved. V lost 4 bases and J lost 2, with 14 bases in between. Germline V gene data show CDR1 as SGDLS and CDR2 as YYNGEE. CDR3 size: 15 residues. CDR3 in DNA: TGTGCCAGCAGCTATCAGACGCACCTCACAGATACGCAGTATTTT. This encodes CASSYQTHLTDTQYF.

The chain combines TRBV4-1 with TRBJ1-5; 9 bases line up with TRBD1. The CDR3 totals 14 residues. V gave up 3 bases and J gave up 9 bases; unmatched junction bases: 6. From germline, CDR1 is MGHRA and CDR2 YSYEKL. The CDR3 DNA sequence: TGCGCCAGCAGCCAGGGACAGGGCCTCGGGCCCCAGCATTTT. It specifies CASSQGQGLGPQHF.

The chain uses TRBV10-3 and TRBJ2-3, with D tentatively TRBD1 or TRBD2 (5 bases each). The CDR3 loop spans 13 amino acids. CDR1 is ENHRY, CDR2 SYGVKD, per germline. The germline V and J ends were trimmed by 7 bases and 8 bases, with 16 bases remaining between them. CDR3 DNA: TGTGCCATCAATCTAGAGGGACGGGGTACGCAGTATTTT. Translation gives CAINLEGRGTQYF.

The chain couples TRBV11-3 to TRBJ2-5; 10 bases agree with TRBD1. The CDR3 covers 18 residues. With V trimmed by 6 bases and J by 5 bases, 18 bases remained unmatched. Germline V gene sequence: CDR1 SGHNT, CDR2 YENEEA. The CDR3 coding sequence is TGTGCCAGCAGACCGGGACAGGGGCAAACCGTTGTGTGGGAGACCCAGTACTTC. Translated, it gives CASRPGQGQTVVWETQYF.

The V and J genes are TRBV30 and TRBJ2-6; D is ambiguous. The CDR3 is made up of 17 amino acids. Germline assignment: CDR1 GTSNPN and CDR2 SVGIG (reference sequence). Trimming removed 3 bases from V and 0 bases from J, with 15 bases in between. The CDR3 is CAWSPNIRSSGANVLTF. The CDR3 nucleotides read TGTGCCTGGAGCCCTAATATCCGGAGCTCTGGGGCCAACGTCCTGACTTTC.

The gene calls are TRBV7-3 and TRBJ1-1; no clear D gene. Trimming removed 2 bases from V and 10 bases from J, with 17 bases in between. Germline CDR1 is SGHTA and CDR2 is FQGTGA. The CDR3 consists of 14 residues. In nucleotides, the CDR3 is TGTGCCAGCAGCTTAGACGGGGTCCCCGGAAGAGCTTTCTTT. Protein product: CASSLDGVPGRAFF.